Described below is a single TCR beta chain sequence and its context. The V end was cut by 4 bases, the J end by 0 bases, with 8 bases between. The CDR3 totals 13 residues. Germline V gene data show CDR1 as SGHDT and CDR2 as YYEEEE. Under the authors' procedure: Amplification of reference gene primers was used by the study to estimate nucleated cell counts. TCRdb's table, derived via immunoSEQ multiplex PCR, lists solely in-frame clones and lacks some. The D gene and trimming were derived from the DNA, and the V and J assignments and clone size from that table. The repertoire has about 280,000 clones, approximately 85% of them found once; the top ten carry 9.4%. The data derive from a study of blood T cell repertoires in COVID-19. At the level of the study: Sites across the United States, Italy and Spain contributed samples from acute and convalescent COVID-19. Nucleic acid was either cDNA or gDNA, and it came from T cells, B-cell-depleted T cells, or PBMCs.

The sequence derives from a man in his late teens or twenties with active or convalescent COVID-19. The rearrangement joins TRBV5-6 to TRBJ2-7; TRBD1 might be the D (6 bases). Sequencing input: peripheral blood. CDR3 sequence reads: CASSQGSSYEQYF. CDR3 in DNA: TGTGCCAGCAGCCAGGGGAGCTCCTACGAGCAGTACTTC. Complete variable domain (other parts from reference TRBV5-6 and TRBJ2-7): DAGVTQSPTHLIKTRGQQVTLRCSPKSGHDTVSWYQQALGQGPQFIFQYYEEEERQRGNFPDRFSGHQFPNYSSELNVNALLLGDSALYLCASSQGSSYEQYFGPGTRLTVT.